Shown below are 17 T cell receptor beta chains from a single sample sequenced in a study of cytomegalovirus exposure and HLA in healthy donors. Vbeta (60) and Jbeta (13) primers were used in the PCR. Clones were read by immunoSEQ multiplex PCR, and TCRdb kept only the in-frame ones, dropping some. The table has some 100,000 clones, 79% seen once. The specimen was PBMCs. Source of these receptors: a female donor in good health and CMV-seropositive.

The chain employs TRBV7-6 and TRBJ1-3; D is undetermined. This CDR3 has 14 amino acids. The germline gives CDR1 SGHVS, CDR2 FNYEAQ. Trimming removed 5 bases from V and 0 bases from J, with 8 bases in between. CDR3 DNA sequence: TGTGCCAGCAGCGGGCACAACTCTGGAAACACCATATATTTT. This sequence encodes CASSGHNSGNTIYF.

The rearrangement uses TRBV2 and TRBJ1-1; tentative D call: TRBD1 (6 bases). The length of the CDR3 is 10 residues. Germline CDR1 is SNHLY and CDR2 is FYNNEI. V lost 9 bases and J lost 8, with 10 bases in between. The CDR3 reads CARGQYEAFF. In DNA, the CDR3 is TGTGCCAGAGGACAGTACGAAGCTTTCTTT.

This clone was seen a single time. This rearrangement joins TRBV2 to TRBJ1-2; 9 positions match TRBD1. CDR1 is SNHLY, CDR2 FYNNEI, per germline. The CDR3 runs to 13 residues. V dropped 6 bases and J dropped 8; count of bases not matched to a gene: 7. CDR3 region: CASSPTGGGGYTF. Written as DNA, the CDR3 is TGTGCCAGCAGCCCGACAGGGGGTGGGGGCTACACCTTC. Variable domain in full (rest from reference TRBV2 and TRBJ1-2): EPEVTQTPSHQVTQMGQEVILRCVPISNHLYFYWYRQILGQKVEFLVSFYNNEISEKSEIFDDQFSVERPDGSNFTLKIRSTKLEDSAMYFCASSPTGGGGYTFGSGTRLTVV.

This clone occurred a few times. The chain uses TRBV30 and TRBJ2-7; D is perhaps TRBD2 (5 bases). This CDR3 has 14 amino acids. The V end was cut by 5 bases, the J end by 5 bases, with 19 bases between. Germline V gene sequence: CDR1 GTSNPN, CDR2 SVGIG (reference sequence). The CDR3 is CAWGRLRRTHEQYF. CDR3 coding DNA: TGTGCCTGGGGCCGGCTTAGGAGGACCCACGAGCAGTACTTC.

By sample fraction, this clone is medium-sized. The same CDR3 arises from other DNA sequences in this sample as well. V usage is TRBV4-2 and J usage is TRBJ1-1; possible D gene TRBD1, 6 bases. The germline CDR1 and CDR2 sequences are LGHNA and YNFKEQ. The CDR3 is 16 amino acids. V lost 4 bases, J lost 4 bases, and 19 bases lay in between. CDR3 residues: CASSPDPPDSSTEAFF. CDR3 sequence (DNA): TGTGCCAGCAGCCCAGACCCACCGGACAGTTCCACTGAAGCTTTCTTT.

This clone was detected once. This chain connects TRBV7-9 to TRBJ2-7; 11 bases align to TRBD2. The junction had 8 bases not matched to a gene; V was cut back by 3 bases and J by 7 bases. Looked up from germline, CDR1 is SEHNR and CDR2 is FQNEAQ (reference sequence). This CDR3 comprises 15 residues. CDR3 nucleotides: TGTGCCAGCAGCTTCCATAGCGGGGGGGCGGGAGAGCAGTACTTC. It encodes CASSFHSGGAGEQYF. The full variable domain, in which reference TRBV7-9 and TRBJ2-7 provide the parts outside the CDR3, is DTGVSQNPRHKITKRGQNVTFRCDPISEHNRLYWYRQTLGQGPEFLTYFQNEAQLEKSRLLSDRFSAERPKGSFSTLEIQRTEQGDSAMYLCASSFHSGGAGEQYFGPGTRLTVT.

This CDR3 reads CASRFPAGGRGFEFPYEQYF. Written as DNA, the CDR3 is TGTGCAAGTCGCTTCCCCGCGGGGGGCAGGGGGTTTGAGTTCCCCTACGAGCAGTACTTC. J is TRBJ2-7 and V is TRBV12-2; TRBD2, as called in the table, went unchecked against the DNA. TRBV12-2 is tagged as a pseudogene. This CDR3 region has 20 residues.

V usage is TRBV6-1 and J usage is TRBJ1-5; 12 bases match TRBD1. Germline CDR1 MNHNS, CDR2 SASEGT. The V segment lost 4 bases and the J segment 2 bases; nucleotides outside the gene matches: 3. The CDR3 contains 16 residues. The CDR3 is CASSVGTGGGNQPQHF. The CDR3 nucleotides are TGTGCCAGCAGTGTGGGGACAGGGGGCGGCAATCAGCCCCAGCATTTT.

This chain uses TRBV4-1 with TRBJ2-2; perhaps TRBD2 as D (6 bases). Trimming cost V 5 bases and J 1 base, with 8 bases left between them. This CDR3 has 14 residues. The germline gives CDR1 MGHRA, CDR2 YSYEKL. The DNA of the CDR3 is TGCGCCAGCAGCTTGCGGGGGAACACCGGGGAGCTGTTTTTT. Residues: CASSLRGNTGELFF.

V gene TRBV4-1 combines with J gene TRBJ1-4; D remains ambiguous. This CDR3 comprises 14 residues. The germline V gene has CDR1 MGHRA and CDR2 YSYEKL. With 1 base removed from V and 7 bases from J, the gap between germline ends came to 10 bases. CDR3 in DNA: TGCGCCAGCAGCCAAGTGGGAGCTCTTGAAAAACTGTTTTTT. Its translation is CASSQVGALEKLFF.

The V call is TRBV7-8, the J call TRBJ1-5, with 9 bases matching TRBD1. The V segment lost 2 bases and the J segment 4 bases; nucleotides outside the gene matches: 15. The CDR3 spans 19 residues. Germline V gives CDR1 SGHVS, CDR2 FQNEAQ. The CDR3 sequence: CASSLRERGGQGRNQPQHF. DNA for the CDR3: TGTGCCAGCAGCTTACGGGAGCGGGGGGGACAGGGTAGGAATCAGCCCCAGCATTTT.

This clone was found once. This chain links TRBV5-6 with TRBJ1-3, with D unresolved. Trimming shortened V by 1 base and J by 8 bases, and 13 bases separated the two germline ends. The CDR3 is made up of 14 amino acids. Germline loops: CDR1 SGHDT, CDR2 YYEEEE. CDR3 loop: CASSLRGLLDTIYF. The CDR3 DNA is TGTGCCAGCAGCTTGAGAGGGCTGCTAGACACCATATATTTT.

The chain uses TRBV5-1 and TRBJ1-1; TRBD1 matches at 7 bases. The CDR3 runs 13 residues. Unmatched junction bases numbered 5, after V lost 6 bases and J lost 3 bases. Germline V gives CDR1 SGHRS, CDR2 YFSETQ. CDR3 amino acids: CASNRQGDTEAFF. In DNA form, the CDR3 reads TGCGCCAGCAATCGCCAGGGGGACACTGAAGCTTTCTTT. The whole variable domain, remainder taken from reference TRBV5-1 and TRBJ1-1, is KAGVTQTPRYLIKTRGQQVTLSCSPISGHRSVSWYQQTPGQGLQFLFEYFSETQRNKGNFPGRFSGRQFSNSRSEMNVSTLELGDSALYLCASNRQGDTEAFFGQGTRLTVV.

The V and J genes are TRBV18 and TRBJ2-7, with a possible D match to TRBD1 (6 bases). The germline CDR1 and CDR2 sequences are KGHSH and LQKENI. The V end lost 6 bases, the J end lost 4 bases, and 13 bases lay between the germline ends. The CDR3 is 13 amino acids. Here the CDR3 reads CASSRDRLYEQYF. The CDR3 nucleotides are TGTGCCAGCTCCCGCGACAGGTTGTACGAGCAGTACTTC.

This clone occurred once. The gene calls are TRBV4-2 and TRBJ2-5; 10 bases are shared with TRBD2. CDR3 length: 18 amino acids. Germline-derived CDR1 and CDR2 are LGHNA and YNFKEQ. V shed 5 bases and J 5 bases; nucleotides not matched to a gene: 17. CDR3: CASSLYGSGLALGETQYF. The CDR3 DNA follows: TGTGCCAGCAGCTTGTACGGTTCGGGACTAGCGTTGGGGGAGACCCAGTACTTC.

The chain links TRBV2 to TRBJ2-3, with a weak D call TRBD1 (6 bases). This CDR3 region has 13 residues. Germline CDR1 is SNHLY and CDR2 is FYNNEI. V dropped 9 bases and J dropped 2 bases, with 12 bases sitting between them. The CDR3 region has the DNA TGTGCCAGGAGACGACAGGTCACAGATACGCAGTATTTT. Translation: CARRRQVTDTQYF.

The chain recombines TRBV18 with TRBJ2-2; D is perhaps TRBD1 (5 bases). The CDR3 sequence is 14 residues long. Looked up from germline, CDR1 is KGHSH and CDR2 is LQKENI. V was cut by 2 bases and J by 1 base, with 5 bases left in between. Here the CDR3 DNA reads TGTGCCAGCTCACCAGACAGGAACACCGGGGAGCTGTTTTTT. It codes for CASSPDRNTGELFF.